This TCR beta chain is drawn from a study of blood T cell repertoires in COVID-19. Study at large: Nucleic acid was either cDNA or gDNA, and it came from T cells, B-cell-depleted T cells, or PBMCs.

How the authors handled the data: Reference gene primers were amplified, and this amplification served to estimate nucleated cell counts. TCRdb's copy holds only in-frame clones and misses some; the assay was immunoSEQ multiplex PCR. V, J and clone size are taken as reported in that table, and D and trimming were inferred from the DNA itself. The sample holds approximately 270,000 clones, roughly 91% seen once. Per germline, CDR1 LNHDA and CDR2 SQIVND (reference sequence). The germline V and J ends were trimmed by 5 bases and 0 bases, with 9 bases remaining between them. The CDR3 consists of 14 residues.

This chain connects TRBV19 to TRBJ2-3; D possibly corresponds to TRBD1 (6 bases). The TCR comes from a man aged 30-40 years with acute or convalescent COVID-19. What was sequenced was peripheral blood. The CDR3 protein is CASSLDRSTDTQYF. The CDR3 DNA is TGTGCCAGTAGTTTGGACAGAAGCACAGATACGCAGTATTTT.